These 22 T cell receptor beta chains originate from one sample sequenced in a study of Graves' ophthalmopathy and Graves' hyperthyroidism. RNA transcripts provided the template for amplifying TCR beta CDR3 regions. Amplification began with first-round RT-PCR using HTBI primers, then second-round multiplex PCR was performed. TCRdb analysed the multiplex PCR reads with MiXCR anew, one entry per CDR3 protein. The profile shows hundreds of thousands of distinct CDR3 sequences, over 20% of them singletons. The sequenced sample was peripheral blood. All receptors derive from a woman under 30 with stable Graves' hyperthyroidism.

In its sample, this clonotype was seen a few times. The chain employs TRBV20-1 and TRBJ1-2; TRBD1 agrees at 8 bases. The CDR3 extends over 13 amino acids. Germline CDR1 is DFQATT and CDR2 is SNEGSKA (reference sequence). J lost 2 bases, V lost 5 bases, and 4 bases had no gene match. The CDR3 reads CSASGTGNYGYTF. The CDR3 nucleotides read TGCAGTGCTTCCGGGACAGGCAACTATGGCTACACCTTC.

This clonotype came up many times. The V call is TRBV30, the J call TRBJ1-6; D call uncertain. Germline V CDR1 and CDR2: GTSNPN, SVGIG (reference sequence). V lost 1 base and J lost 7, with 5 bases in between. The CDR3 runs 12 residues. CDR3 DNA: TGTGCCTGGAGTGCCGGAAATTCACCCCTCCACTTT. This codes for CAWSAGNSPLHF.

This clonotype has a count of ten or more. The chain uses TRBV15 and TRBJ2-7; the D gene could be TRBD1 or TRBD2 (5 bases each). The germline gives CDR1 LNHNV, CDR2 YYDKDF (reference sequence). V lost 0 bases, J lost 2 bases, and 14 bases lay in between. This CDR3 region has 16 residues. The CDR3 DNA reads as TGTGCCACCAGCAGAGATGCCCCATGGGGGACCTACGAGCAGTACTTC. Protein: CATSRDAPWGTYEQYF.

In this sample, this clonotype turned up a few times. The chain links TRBV6-1 to TRBJ1-1, with D unresolved. CDR3 length: 14 residues. Germline V CDR1 and CDR2: MNHNS, SASEGT. Trimming stripped 0 bases from V and 10 bases from J, with 15 bases between. The CDR3 region is CASSEAAGRSGAFF. The CDR3 bases are TGTGCCAGCAGTGAAGCAGCAGGCCGGAGTGGAGCTTTCTTT.

This clonotype has a count of ten or more. J is TRBJ2-7 and V is TRBV29-1; 10 nucleotides match TRBD1. J gave up 4 bases and V 6 bases, and 6 bases lay outside the gene matches. Looked up from germline, CDR1 is SQVTM and CDR2 is ANQGSEA. The CDR3 runs to 13 residues. This CDR3 is CSVTGGAGYEQYF. CDR3 coding DNA: TGCAGCGTGACAGGGGGCGCGGGTTACGAGCAGTACTTC.

This clonotype occurred many times. This rearrangement joins TRBV15 to TRBJ2-7; D may be TRBD2 (6 bases). The CDR3 runs 15 residues. The ends were cut back, 1 base at V and 0 bases at J, with 10 bases in the middle. The germline gives CDR1 LNHNV, CDR2 YYDKDF (reference sequence). CDR3 sequence: CATSRGAGSSYEQYF. The CDR3 DNA sequence: TGTGCCACCAGCAGAGGGGCGGGAAGCTCCTACGAGCAGTACTTC. The variable domain in full, with the rest retrieved from reference TRBV15 and TRBJ2-7, is DAMVIQNPRYQVTQFGKPVTLSCSQTLNHNVMYWYQQKSSQAPKLLFHYYDKDFNNEADTPDNFQSRRPNTSFCFLDIRSPGLGDTAMYLCATSRGAGSSYEQYFGPGTRLTVT.

Points on this clonotype: A much larger clone is a single base away; this may be a read error. J is TRBJ2-7 and V is TRBV6-1; TRBD1 matches at 8 bases. The CDR3 runs 13 residues. Germline assignment: CDR1 MNHNS and CDR2 SASEGT. Unmatched junction bases numbered 6, after V lost 6 bases and J lost 5 bases. The CDR3 sequence is CASSGQGINEQYF. CDR3 DNA sequence: TGTGCCAGCAGCGGACAGGGAATTAACGAGCAGTACTTC.

Concerning this clonotype: A much larger clone differs by one base, so this may be a read error. V gene TRBV6-2 or TRBV6-3 combines with J gene TRBJ2-7, with D unresolved. The CDR3 length is 14 residues. Germline CDR1 reads MNHEY; CDR2 reads SVGEGT. The CDR3 loop is CACSYSVVPYEQYF. In DNA form, the CDR3 reads TGTGCCTGCAGTTACTCTGTGGTGCCCTACGAGCAGTACTTC.

This clonotype was seen at least ten times. The J gene is TRBJ2-7, the V gene TRBV6-1; D unresolved. Germline assignment: CDR1 MNHNS and CDR2 SASEGT. Between the trimmed V and J ends, which lost 8 bases and 2 bases, there was a span of 7 bases. This CDR3 is 11 amino acids long. The CDR3 here is CASWTTYEQYF. The CDR3 region has the DNA TGTGCCAGCTGGACGACCTACGAGCAGTACTTC.

This clonotype was found many times. V is TRBV7-8 and J is TRBJ1-5; tentatively, D is TRBD1 (5 bases). CDR3 size: 15 residues. CDR1 and CDR2 from the germline V gene are SGHVS and FQNEAQ. Trimming cost V 3 bases and J 4 bases, with 13 bases left between them. The CDR3, as DNA: TGTGCCAGCAGCTTGAGTGAGGGGCGAAATCAGCCCCAGCATTTT. Protein product: CASSLSEGRNQPQHF.

The chain has TRBV29-1 and TRBJ1-2, with 8 bases fitting TRBD1. Germline CDR1 is SQVTM and CDR2 is ANQGSEA. The CDR3 loop spans 12 amino acids. J lost 6 bases, V lost 4 bases, and 4 bases had no gene match. The CDR3 coding sequence is TGCAGCGTTGTGGGACAGGAACATGGCTACACCTTC. It translates to CSVVGQEHGYTF.

This clonotype was detected many times. The V and J genes are TRBV20-1 and TRBJ1-1; D unresolved. The CDR3 spans 14 residues. Per the germline V gene, CDR1 is DFQATT and CDR2 is SNEGSKA (reference sequence). V was trimmed by 1 base and J by 0 bases, leaving 9 bases between them. CDR3 in amino acids: CSARARDMNTEAFF. The CDR3 coding sequence is TGCAGTGCTAGAGCTAGGGATATGAACACTGAAGCTTTCTTT.

The V call is TRBV20-1, the J call TRBJ2-5; the D gene is possibly TRBD2 (5 bases). This CDR3 spans 11 amino acids. Germline CDR1 reads DFQATT; CDR2 reads SNEGSKA (reference sequence). V was trimmed by 6 bases and J by 10 bases, leaving 15 bases between them. The CDR3 DNA sequence: TGCAGTGCGACTGACTTCGGGGACCAGTACTTC. It specifies CSATDFGDQYF.

The sample holds a few counts of this clonotype. V is TRBV20-1 and J is TRBJ1-1; D remains unclear. V dropped 2 bases and J dropped 10 bases, with 17 bases sitting between them. The germline V gene has CDR1 DFQATT and CDR2 SNEGSKA (reference sequence). CDR3 length: 13 residues. The CDR3 here is CSARLRSSLLAFF. Here the CDR3 DNA reads TGCAGTGCTAGACTTCGTTCGAGCCTTTTAGCTTTCTTT.

In this sample, this clonotype turned up many times. The chain is built from TRBV5-1 and TRBJ1-1; D uncertain. Looked up from germline, CDR1 is SGHRS and CDR2 is YFSETQ. V lost 2 bases, J lost 3 bases, and 8 bases lay in between. The CDR3 spans 13 residues. Written as DNA, the CDR3 is TGCGCCAGCAGCTTTACCCAGGACACTGAAGCTTTCTTT. Protein: CASSFTQDTEAFF.

The rearrangement joins TRBV12-3 or TRBV12-4 to TRBJ2-7; no reliable D call. Trimming shortened V by 8 bases and J by 4 bases, and 9 bases separated the two germline ends. The CDR3 contains 11 residues. CDR3 sequence reads: CASGPLYEQYF. CDR3 coding DNA: TGTGCCAGCGGACCCCTTTACGAGCAGTACTTC.

This clonotype appeared many times. The rearrangement links TRBV20-1 to TRBJ1-1; weak D call: TRBD1 (5 bases). Germline V CDR1 and CDR2: DFQATT, SNEGSKA (reference sequence). V was pared by 0 bases and J by 3 bases, with 14 bases between. This CDR3 spans 15 amino acids. CDR3 loop: CSARDWEGVDTEAFF. DNA of the CDR3: TGCAGTGCTAGAGATTGGGAAGGGGTGGACACTGAAGCTTTCTTT.

The sample holds many counts of this clonotype. The chain recombines TRBV16 with TRBJ2-7; 10 bases align to TRBD1. The CDR3 is 15 residues long. Germline V gene lookup returns CDR1 KGHSY and CDR2 FQNENV. The junction had 9 bases not matched to a gene; V was cut back by 7 bases and J by 3 bases. The DNA for the CDR3 is TGTGCCAGCACGTTGGGGGGACAGGGGTTCTACGAGCAGTACTTC. Translating gives CASTLGGQGFYEQYF. Together with reference TRBV16 and TRBJ2-7, the CDR3 gives the full variable domain: GEEVAQTPKHLVRGEGQKAKLYCAPIKGHSYVFWYQQVLKNEFKFLISFQNENVFDETGMPKERFSAKCLPNSPCSLEIQATKLEDSAVYFCASTLGGQGFYEQYFGPGTRLTVT.

This clonotype has at least ten counts. The chain links TRBV12-3 or TRBV12-4 to TRBJ1-2; D is undetermined. V was trimmed by 11 bases and J by 3 bases, leaving 13 bases between them. The CDR3 spans 12 residues. The CDR3 loop reads CACRGWDYGYTF. The CDR3 DNA follows: TGTGCCTGCCGAGGGTGGGACTATGGCTACACCTTC.

This clonotype was seen repeatedly, ten times or more. V and J are TRBV4-1 and TRBJ2-7; a weak D match, TRBD1 (6 bases). Deletions cut 3 bases from V and 1 base from J, with 7 bases between. The CDR3 extends over 13 amino acids. The germline V gene has CDR1 MGHRA and CDR2 YSYEKL. DNA for the CDR3: TGCGCCAGCAGCCACACAGGGTCCTACGAGCAGTACTTC. Translation gives CASSHTGSYEQYF.

This clonotype was detected many times. The chain couples TRBV10-3 to TRBJ2-6, with unresolved D. The CDR3 has 14 amino acids. With 10 bases removed from V and 2 bases from J, the gap between germline ends came to 12 bases. Germline lookup yields CDR1 ENHRY and CDR2 SYGVKD. The CDR3 sequence is CATGRDPGANVLTF. CDR3 nucleotides: TGTGCCACGGGTAGGGATCCTGGGGCCAACGTCCTGACTTTC.

The table lists this clonotype with many counts. The chain carries TRBV19 and TRBJ1-2, with 8 bases that match TRBD1. The V segment lost 6 bases and the J segment 7 bases; nucleotides outside the gene matches: 13. CDR3 length: 15 residues. Germline lookup yields CDR1 LNHDA and CDR2 SQIVND (reference sequence). In nucleotides, the CDR3 is TGTGCCAGTAGGATGGCCCTGGGGACAGGTTCTGGCTACACCTTC. Protein product: CASRMALGTGSGYTF. Drawing the rest from reference TRBV19 and TRBJ1-2, the complete variable domain is DGGITQSPKYLFRKEGQNVTLSCEQNLNHDAMYWYRQDPGQGLRLIYYSQIVNDFQKGDIAEGYSVSREKKESFPLTVTSAQKNPTAFYLCASRMALGTGSGYTFGSGTRLTVV.